This T cell receptor (beta chain) was captured in a study of T cells after yellow fever vaccination. In the study overall: Libraries from low-cell-number fractions were prepared with the SMART-Seq v4 Ultra Low Input RNA kit.

Study-level results: Booster sampling recovered most clones from primary vaccination (under 98% CD4, 88% CD8).

The germline V gene has CDR1 MGHDK and CDR2 SYGVNS. The V and J ends lost 4 bases and 5 bases respectively, with 8 bases between them. The CDR3 loop spans 12 amino acids. This clonotype has just a few counts. Antigen specificity is unknown. TCRdb ran MiXCR on the 5' RACE reads and lists one entry per CDR3 protein. The data show approximately 300,000 distinct CDR3 sequences, roughly 10% seen once. The receptor was derived from a man aged 18 to 30 who received the YFV17D yellow fever vaccine. The gene calls are TRBV25-1 and TRBJ2-5; D is possibly TRBD1 (6 bases). The specimen comprised CD4+ T cells sorted from PBMCs, sampled 45 days after the yellow fever booster vaccination. The CDR3, as DNA: TGTGCCAGCAGTGGGGGGCATGAGACCCAGTACTTC. It encodes CASSGGHETQYF.